This T cell receptor beta chain was sequenced in a study of blood T cell repertoires in COVID-19 (dated by TCRdb to the early 2020s). Regarding the complete study: Collaborator samples came from the United States, Italy and Spain and covered acute and convalescent phases of COVID-19. The repertoires were made available in a free public database intended to serve as a resource for research on the immune response to SARS-CoV-2. The samples were drawn from the first 160 participants of the ongoing ImmuneRACE study and from under 1,500 subjects provided by 6 global collaborators. Where available, HLA class I and class II types were obtained from metadata supplied by the sample provider rather than from assay-based typing. The material from the prospective study consisted of cDNA or gDNA derived from T cells, B-cell-depleted T cells, or PBMCs. Deeply sampled blood TCRbeta repertoires from subjects exposed to, actively infected with, or recovered from COVID-19 were included in the dataset. Nearly every sample came with metadata listing a de-identified subject ID, COVID-19 status, age in years and sex. Study-wide findings and limitations: How much clinical and demographic metadata was included differed by source and by participant, and the metadata was provided uncurated.

Whole blood was collected in K2EDTA tubes by collaborating institutions according to the institutions' own protocols. Collaborator samples were shipped for TCRbeta analysis as frozen whole blood, isolated PBMCs, or DNA extracted from either sample type. The immunoSEQ Assay, a bias-controlled multiplex PCR, was used to amplify TCRbeta CDR3 regions from genomic DNA. In the original analysis: Nucleated cell counts per sample were estimated from amplification of reference gene primers within the assay. To quantify the absolute abundance of each unique TCRbeta CDR3 rearrangement, sequence reads were collapsed and filtered. For each sample, productive Simpson clonality was calculated by taking the square root of Simpson's diversity index across productive rearrangements. TCRdb stores this immuneACCESS table with in-frame sequences only. Part of the clones is absent; in the studies checked, under half of the shortfall reflects unresolved V genes, and no reason is known for the rest. That table furnishes V, J and clone size, whereas the DNA furnished D and trimming. Across this sample there are about 200,000 clones, with 88% seen only once. Around 1.7% of the sample is held by the ten biggest clonotypes.

From the cysteine through the phenylalanine, the CDR3 covers 14 amino acids. The DNA shown is the 42-base CDR3, in frame from base 1. At the junction V is shortened by 3 bases and J by 2 bases, with 9 bases in between. The germline V gene gives CDR1 as KGHSH and CDR2 as LQKENI. Worth noting for this clone: Its antigen is currently not known. No base-level quality is on record; no much larger clone is a single base apart.

Sequencing was carried out using peripheral blood. This sequence originates from a man in his late teens or twenties with active or convalescent COVID-19. The chain is assembled from TRBV18 and TRBJ2-3; the D gene is unclear. The DNA sequence is given as TGTGCCAGCTCACCGGAGAGCTACACAGATACGCAGTATTTT. Its amino acids are CASSPESYTDTQYF.